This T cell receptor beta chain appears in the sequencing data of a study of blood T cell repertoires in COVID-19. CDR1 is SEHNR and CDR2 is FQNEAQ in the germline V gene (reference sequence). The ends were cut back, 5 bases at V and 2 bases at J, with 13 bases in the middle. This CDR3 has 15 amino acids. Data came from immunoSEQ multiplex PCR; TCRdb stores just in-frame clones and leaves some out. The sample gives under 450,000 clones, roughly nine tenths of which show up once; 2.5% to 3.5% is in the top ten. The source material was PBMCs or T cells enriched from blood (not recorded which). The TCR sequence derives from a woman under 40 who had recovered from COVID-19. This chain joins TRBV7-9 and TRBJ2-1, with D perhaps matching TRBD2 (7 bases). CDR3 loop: CASSAQGRAYNEQFF. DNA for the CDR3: TGTGCCAGCAGCGCGCAGGGGAGGGCCTACAATGAGCAGTTCTTC.